These 14 T cell receptor beta chains originate from one sample sequenced in a study of cytomegalovirus exposure and HLA in healthy donors (dated by TCRdb to about 2017). Libraries were made using the immunoSEQ multiplex PCR assay. For the multiplex PCR, a mixture combining 60 forward primers for TCR Vbeta segments and 13 reverse primers for TCR Jbeta segments was used. Not all clones reach the TCRdb copy of this immuneACCESS table, which keeps in-frame sequences only. Checked studies attribute under half of the gap to unresolved V genes and leave the rest unexplained. The sample includes over 150,000 clones, with 80% to 90% observed a single time. 4.8% of the sample lies in the top ten. The material sequenced was PBMCs. The receptors were sampled from a girl aged 5 to 17 in good health and CMV-seropositive.

A word on this clone: Compared with germline, one end of the junction differs, possibly owing to a read error. V usage is TRBV2 and J usage is TRBJ1-4; 7 bases fit TRBD1. Germline V lookup: CDR1 SNHLY, CDR2 FYNNEI. CDR3 length equals 15 residues. As DNA, the CDR3 is TGTGCCAGCAATGAACAGGGACAGACTAATGAAAAACTGTTTTTT. Amino acids: CASNEQGQTNEKLFF.

The gene calls are TRBV29-1 and TRBJ1-1, with D tentatively TRBD1 (6 bases). CDR3 size: 17 residues. Trimming took off 1 base at V and 4 bases at J, with 22 bases between the two ends. Germline lookup yields CDR1 SQVTM and CDR2 ANQGSEA. DNA of the CDR3: TGCAGCGTTGAAGCGGGTTTTAGGACAGATGTGAGCACTGAAGCTTTCTTT. Translation gives CSVEAGFRTDVSTEAFF.

This chain uses TRBV10-1 with TRBJ1-1; 10 bases are shared with TRBD1. This CDR3 is 13 amino acids long. The trim removed 6 bases at V and 10 bases at J, leaving 8 bases unmatched. The germline V gene encodes CDR1 WNHNN and CDR2 SYGVQD (reference sequence). CDR3 bases: TGCGCCAGCAGATCCGGGACAGGGGATGTAGCTTTCTTT. It translates to CASRSGTGDVAFF.

CDR3 amino acids: CASSPQGPLGYGYTF. DNA for the CDR3: TGCGCCAGCAGCCCACAGGGGCCCCTGGGCTATGGCTACACCTTC. The V gene is TRBV4-1, the J gene TRBJ1-2; 7 positions agree with TRBD1. With V trimmed by 4 bases and J by 4 bases, 9 bases remained unmatched. This CDR3 comprises 15 residues. The germline V gene has CDR1 MGHRA and CDR2 YSYEKL.

V and J are TRBV2 and TRBJ2-3; D may be TRBD1 (5 bases). The CDR3 is made up of 14 amino acids. Germline-derived CDR1 and CDR2 are SNHLY and FYNNEI. Trimming cost V 6 bases and J 3 bases, with 13 bases left between them. CDR3 DNA sequence: TGTGCCAGCAGAAGACAGAGTAGGACAGATACGCAGTATTTT. Residues: CASRRQSRTDTQYF.

The chain couples TRBV27 to TRBJ2-7; possible D gene TRBD2, 7 bases. Germline V CDR1 and CDR2: MNHEY, SMNVEV (reference sequence). The CDR3 loop spans 16 amino acids. The V gene lost 6 bases and the J gene lost 4 bases, with 22 bases spanning the gap. The CDR3, as DNA: TGTGCCAGCAGCCCCGGGGTTGGGGGGGCCCAATACGAGCAGTACTTC. Its protein is CASSPGVGGAQYEQYF.

V is TRBV10-3 and J is TRBJ1-3, with TRBD1 matching over 9 bases. Germline lookup yields CDR1 ENHRY and CDR2 SYGVKD. The V gene end was trimmed by 7 bases and the J gene end by 3 bases; junction bases not matched to a gene: 4. CDR3 length: 14 residues. The CDR3 reads CAIKDRGYGNTIYF. Written as DNA, the CDR3 is TGTGCCATCAAGGACAGGGGATATGGAAACACCATATATTTT.

The J gene is TRBJ2-5, the V gene TRBV19; possible D gene TRBD2, 7 bases. Trimming left V 2 bases short and J 5 bases short, with 12 bases between. From germline, CDR1 is LNHDA and CDR2 SQIVND (reference sequence). CDR3 length: 14 amino acids. In DNA form, the CDR3 reads TGTGCCAGTAGTATAATGGGGGGGGCGGAGACCCAGTACTTC. Translated, it gives CASSIMGGAETQYF.

The V gene is TRBV6-5, the J gene TRBJ1-1; possibly TRBD1 for D (6 bases). This CDR3 comprises 12 residues. Deletions cut 6 bases from V and 9 bases from J, with 14 bases between. Germline CDR1 is MNHEY and CDR2 is SVGAGI. The CDR3 DNA reads as TGTGCCAGCAGCTTCACCCAGGGGAAAGCTTTCTTT. It codes for CASSFTQGKAFF.

The chain carries TRBV6-1 and TRBJ1-1; D is possibly TRBD1 (6 bases). This CDR3 spans 13 amino acids. The germline V gene has CDR1 MNHNS and CDR2 SASEGT. With 7 bases removed from V and 1 base from J, the gap between germline ends came to 10 bases. In DNA form, the CDR3 reads TGTGCCAGCATTAGGACAGCGAACACTGAAGCTTTCTTT. Its translation: CASIRTANTEAFF.

This clone has a handful of counts. This chain's CDR3 is CASSTGTGNTGELFF. The CDR3 bases are TGTGCCAGCTCAACCGGGACAGGGAACACCGGGGAGCTGTTTTTT. This chain joins TRBV18 and TRBJ2-2; 8 bases agree with TRBD1. The junction had 3 bases not matched to a gene; V was cut back by 5 bases and J by 1 base. CDR3 length equals 15 residues. CDR1 is KGHSH, CDR2 LQKENI, per germline.

Only a few counts were recorded for this clone. The V call is TRBV19, the J call TRBJ1-2; possible D gene TRBD1, 6 bases. V was cut by 5 bases and J by 8 bases, with 12 bases left in between. CDR1 and CDR2 from the germline V gene are LNHDA and SQIVND (reference sequence). This CDR3 comprises 12 residues. The CDR3 DNA reads TGTGCCAGTAGTCTCAGGGGTGAGGGCTACACCTTC. This sequence encodes CASSLRGEGYTF. The whole variable domain, filled in from reference TRBV19 and TRBJ1-2, reads DGGITQSPKYLFRKEGQNVTLSCEQNLNHDAMYWYRQDPGQGLRLIYYSQIVNDFQKGDIAEGYSVSREKKESFPLTVTSAQKNPTAFYLCASSLRGEGYTFGSGTRLTVV.

The V gene is TRBV19, the J gene TRBJ1-5; D not certain. Deletions cut 7 bases from V and 1 base from J, with 11 bases between. The length of the CDR3 is 14 residues. The germline CDR1 and CDR2 sequences are LNHDA and SQIVND (reference sequence). The chain's CDR3 is CASNLRESNQPQHF. The CDR3, as DNA: TGTGCCAGTAACCTCCGGGAGAGCAATCAGCCCCAGCATTTT. Variable domain in full (rest from reference TRBV19 and TRBJ1-5): DGGITQSPKYLFRKEGQNVTLSCEQNLNHDAMYWYRQDPGQGLRLIYYSQIVNDFQKGDIAEGYSVSREKKESFPLTVTSAQKNPTAFYLCASNLRESNQPQHFGDGTRLSIL.

This clone occurred once. The rearrangement joins TRBV7-8 to TRBJ2-5; a possible D gene is TRBD1 (6 bases). From germline, CDR1 is SGHVS and CDR2 FQNEAQ. V was cut by 6 bases and J by 1 base, with 12 bases left in between. This CDR3 is built from 14 residues. The CDR3 nucleotides read TGTGCCAGCAGTCGTGGACAGAGCCAAGAGACCCAGTACTTC. This sequence encodes CASSRGQSQETQYF.